This passage covers 10 T cell receptor beta chains from one sample sequenced in a study of regulatory T cells in long-lasting Graves disease. Time point noted: newly diagnosed GD, antithyroid drugs for less than 3 months. After RNA was extracted from PBMCs, the TCR library was made from it. CDR3 regions were amplified by Arm-PCR using iRepertoire HTBI primers to build TCR beta libraries. TCRdb re-derived calls from the multiplex PCR reads in MiXCR, one entry per CDR3 protein. The sample has 400,000 to 550,000 distinct CDR3 sequences; 14% to 15% are singletons. These same data were also listed under a study on T cells in Graves' hyperthyroidism and ophthalmopathy.

Sequencing was performed on peripheral blood mononuclear cells (PBMCs), taken at new diagnosis, from a patient treated with antithyroid drugs. The receptor set was obtained from a woman aged 30 to 39 with Graves disease.

This clonotype came up many times. This rearrangement joins TRBV11-2 to TRBJ1-5; D uncertain. Deletions cut 8 bases from V and 0 bases from J, with 17 bases between. The CDR3 loop spans 16 amino acids. Germline assignment: CDR1 SGHAT and CDR2 FQNNGV. DNA for the CDR3: TGTGCCAGCTTTAACCCCCGGATGAGTAGCAATCAGCCCCAGCATTTT. It translates to CASFNPRMSSNQPQHF.

On this clonotype itself: This may be a read error, as it is one base from a much larger clone. The chain couples TRBV30 to TRBJ1-6; D possibly corresponds to TRBD1 (5 bases). This CDR3 is built from 11 residues. Trimming took 4 bases from V and 11 from J, leaving 9 bases between them. In germline, CDR1 is GTSNPN, CDR2 SVGIG (reference sequence). CDR3 nucleotides: TGTGCCTGGACTGACAGTCCACCCCTCCACTTT. Amino acids: CAWTDSPPLHF.

The genes are TRBV20-1 and TRBJ2-7; a weak D match, TRBD2 (5 bases). The CDR3 runs to 14 residues. V lost 2 bases, J lost 2 bases, and 13 bases lay in between. The germline V gene encodes CDR1 DFQATT and CDR2 SNEGSKA (reference sequence). The CDR3 loop is CSARNKPGTYEQYF. DNA of the CDR3: TGCAGTGCTAGAAATAAACCCGGGACCTACGAGCAGTACTTC.

In this sample, this clonotype turned up many times. V gene TRBV12-3 or TRBV12-4 combines with J gene TRBJ2-7; 10 bases align to TRBD2. The CDR3 is 15 amino acids. J gave up 0 bases and V 7 bases, and 6 bases lay outside the gene matches. The DNA for the CDR3 is TGTGCCAGCACTACTAGCGGGGCTAGCTCCTACGAGCAGTACTTC. This encodes CASTTSGASSYEQYF.

This clonotype was observed a handful of times. The chain links TRBV4-1 to TRBJ1-5; 8 nucleotides line up with TRBD1. CDR1 is MGHRA and CDR2 is YSYEKL in the germline V gene. The CDR3 runs to 14 residues. Trimming at V came to 6 bases and at J to 6 bases, leaving 7 bases not matched to a gene. The CDR3 is CASRRQGIGQPQHF. In nucleotides, the CDR3 is TGCGCCAGCAGGAGACAGGGGATCGGTCAGCCCCAGCATTTT.

This clonotype has a count of ten or more. The chain combines TRBV2 with TRBJ2-3, with 9 bases aligning to TRBD2. The CDR3 consists of 15 residues. The germline V gene has CDR1 SNHLY and CDR2 FYNNEI. J was trimmed by 0 bases and V by 6 bases; bases with no gene match: 4. DNA for the CDR3: TGTGCCAGCAGGCGGACTAGCGTTAGCACAGATACGCAGTATTTT. It translates to CASRRTSVSTDTQYF.

The chain couples TRBV19 to TRBJ2-7; perhaps TRBD2 as D (5 bases). Germline V gene data show CDR1 as LNHDA and CDR2 as SQIVND (reference sequence). Trimming cost V 4 bases and J 6 bases, with 13 bases left between them. CDR3 length: 13 amino acids. CDR3 nucleotides: TGTGCCAGTAGTACCGGGGTCCCTGGCGAGCAGTACTTC. Amino acid sequence: CASSTGVPGEQYF.

This clonotype came up many times. Here the CDR3 reads CASTSDRGTYNSPLHF. CDR3 coding DNA: TGTGCCAGCACCTCGGACAGGGGGACCTATAATTCACCCCTCCACTTT. The chain links TRBV2 to TRBJ1-6; 10 bases match TRBD1. The trim removed 7 bases at V and 2 bases at J, leaving 5 bases unmatched. CDR1 and CDR2 (germline): SNHLY, FYNNEI. The CDR3 is 16 amino acids.

This clonotype has only a few counts. The chain couples TRBV10-1 to TRBJ2-3; D not resolved. CDR3 size: 13 residues. CDR1 is WNHNN and CDR2 is SYGVQD in the germline V gene (reference sequence). Trimming shortened V by 1 base and J by 3 bases, and 5 bases separated the two germline ends. CDR3 nucleotides: TGCGCCAGCAGTGAGTTAAAGACAGATACGCAGTATTTT. Translating it yields CASSELKTDTQYF.

The rearrangement uses TRBV7-8 and TRBJ2-1, with 8 bases identical to TRBD2. Germline assignment: CDR1 SGHVS and CDR2 FQNEAQ. The CDR3 length is 16 residues. V dropped 5 bases and J dropped 4; count of bases not matched to a gene: 10. The DNA of the CDR3 is TGTGCCAGCAGCCCACAAGCGGGAGTTCGGTACAATGAGCAGTTCTTC. Residues: CASSPQAGVRYNEQFF.